This TCR beta chain comes out of a study of OX40 agonist ivuxolimab in advanced cancers. Across the whole study: Ivuxolimab is an agonistic anti-OX40 (CD134) antibody, and patients were treated with it. Patients undergoing dose escalation presented with hepatocellular carcinoma, melanoma, renal cell or head and neck cancer. General observations from the study: Specificity for antigen went undetermined in the expanded peripheral T cells. Within 6 weeks, CD4+ and CD8+ blood T cells expanded clonally at 0.1 to 3.0 mg/kg.

Germline V gene sequence: CDR1 SGHDT, CDR2 YYEEEE. V trimming: 4 bases; J trimming: 2 bases; junction bases outside the gene matches: 3. CDR3 length equals 16 residues. To note about this clone: The antigen is not known.

TCRdb's copy holds only in-frame clones and misses some; the assay was immunoSEQ multiplex PCR. Of 65,000 or so clones in the sample, 86% were seen once. The material sequenced was CD4+ or CD8+ T cells sorted from blood, taken in a trial of the OX40 agonist ivuxolimab. The source is an adult with an advanced solid tumor such as melanoma, head and neck, liver or kidney cancer. V gene TRBV5-6 combines with J gene TRBJ2-6; 10 bases fit TRBD1. CDR3 nucleotides: TGTGCCAGCAGCCGTGGGACAGGGGCTGGGGCCAACGTCCTGACTTTC. Amino acids: CASSRGTGAGANVLTF.